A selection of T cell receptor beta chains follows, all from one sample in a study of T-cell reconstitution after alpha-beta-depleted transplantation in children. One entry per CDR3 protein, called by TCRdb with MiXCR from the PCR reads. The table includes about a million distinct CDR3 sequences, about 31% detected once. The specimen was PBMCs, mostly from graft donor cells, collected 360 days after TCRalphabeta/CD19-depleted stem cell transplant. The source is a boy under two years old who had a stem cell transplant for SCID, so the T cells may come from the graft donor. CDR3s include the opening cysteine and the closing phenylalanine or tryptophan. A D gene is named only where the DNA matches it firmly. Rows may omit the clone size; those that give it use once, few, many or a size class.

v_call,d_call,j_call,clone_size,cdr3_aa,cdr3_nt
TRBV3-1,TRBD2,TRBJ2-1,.,CASSRLTGTRSPEQFF,TGTGCCAGCAGCCGCCTCACCGGGACTAGAAGTCCTGAGCAGTTCTTC
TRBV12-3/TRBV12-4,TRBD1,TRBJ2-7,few,CASSARGRGSYEQYF,TGTGCCAGCAGTGCCAGGGGGCGGGGCTCCTACGAGCAGTACTTC
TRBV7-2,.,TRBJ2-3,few,CASSGSGPIDTQYF,TGTGCCAGCAGCGGAAGTGGGCCGATAGATACGCAGTATTTT
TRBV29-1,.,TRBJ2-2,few,CSVGGRYTGELFF,TGCAGCGTTGGGGGACGATACACCGGGGAGCTGTTTTTT
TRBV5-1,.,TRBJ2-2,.,CASSPGEANTGELFF,TGCGCCAGCAGCCCGGGGGAGGCCAACACCGGGGAGCTGTTTTTT
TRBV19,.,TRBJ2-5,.,CASSIWVGETQYF,TGTGCCAGTAGTATCTGGGTAGGGGAGACCCAGTACTTC
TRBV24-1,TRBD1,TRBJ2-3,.,CATSDRGKGARTDTQYF,TGTGCCACCAGTGACCGGGGTAAGGGGGCGAGGACAGATACGCAGTATTTT
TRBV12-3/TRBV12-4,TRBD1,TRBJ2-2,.,CASSGQGASNTGELFF,TGTGCCAGCAGTGGCCAGGGGGCTTCGAACACCGGGGAGCTGTTTTTT
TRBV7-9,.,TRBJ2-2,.,CASTGGNEGTTGELFF,TGTGCCAGCACCGGGGGAAACGAAGGAACCACCGGGGAGCTGTTTTTT
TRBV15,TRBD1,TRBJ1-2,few,CATSRDQGAKNYGYTF,TGTGCCACCAGCAGAGATCAGGGGGCAAAGAATTATGGCTACACCTTC
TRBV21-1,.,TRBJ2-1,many,CASSTSGGAPEGTQFF,TGTGCCAGCAGCACTAGCGGGGGGGCACCTGAGGGAACGCAGTTCTTC
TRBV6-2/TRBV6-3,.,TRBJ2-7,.,CASSYLLEELIEYEQYF,TGTGCCAGCAGTTACCTCCTGGAAGAACTTATCGAGTACGAGCAGTACTTC
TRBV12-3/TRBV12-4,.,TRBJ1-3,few,CASSGGSGNTIYF,TGTGCCAGCAGTGGAGGATCTGGAAACACCATATATTTT
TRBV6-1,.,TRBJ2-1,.,CASRRQVYNEQFF,TGTGCCAGCAGGAGGCAGGTGTACAATGAGCAGTTCTTC
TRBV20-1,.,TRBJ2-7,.,CSAILASYEQYF,TGCAGTGCTATACTAGCCTCCTACGAGCAGTACTTC
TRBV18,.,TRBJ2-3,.,CASSSRVDTQYF,TGTGCCAGCTCATCTAGGGTAGATACGCAGTATTTT
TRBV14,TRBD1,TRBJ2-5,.,CASSPRQGWQETQYF,TGTGCCAGCAGCCCCCGACAGGGGTGGCAAGAGACCCAGTACTTC
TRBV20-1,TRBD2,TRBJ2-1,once,CSARAPWSGGVYNEQFF,TGCAGTGCTAGAGCACCTTGGAGCGGGGGGGTTTACAATGAGCAGTTCTTC
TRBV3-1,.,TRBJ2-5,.,CASSQVSKRGQETQYF,TGTGCCAGCAGCCAAGTCTCAAAGAGGGGCCAAGAGACCCAGTACTTC
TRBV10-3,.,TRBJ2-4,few,CAISPSIGTSKNIQYF,TGTGCCATCAGCCCTAGCATCGGGACATCCAAAAACATTCAGTACTTC
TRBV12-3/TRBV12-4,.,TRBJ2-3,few,CASRSGLLYTQYF,TGTGCCAGCAGGTCGGGACTCTTGTATACGCAGTATTTT
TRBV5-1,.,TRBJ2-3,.,CASSGRTRDTQCF,TGCGCCAGCAGTGGCAGAACGCGAGATACGCAGTGTTTT
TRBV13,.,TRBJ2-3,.,CASSLRAGITDTQYF,TGTGCCAGCAGCTTACGGGCGGGGATCACAGATACGCAGTATTTT
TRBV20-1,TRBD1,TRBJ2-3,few,CSARDIRGQLLDTQYF,TGCAGTGCTAGAGATATTCGGGGACAGCTCTTAGATACGCAGTATTTT
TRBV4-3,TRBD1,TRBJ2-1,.,CASSLASFQGDNEQFF,TGCGCCAGCAGCCTGGCCTCCTTTCAGGGGGACAATGAGCAGTTCTTC
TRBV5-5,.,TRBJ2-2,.,CASSLTGLSTGELFF,TGTGCCAGCAGCTTGACGGGACTTTCAACCGGGGAGCTGTTTTTT
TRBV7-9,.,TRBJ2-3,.,CASTEIPFRQGTDTQYF,TGTGCCAGCACCGAGATCCCATTCCGGCAGGGTACAGATACGCAGTATTTT
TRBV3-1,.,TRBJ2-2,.,CASSQGVYLRLNTGELFF,TGTGCCAGCAGCCAAGGAGTGTACCTGAGATTGAACACCGGGGAGCTGTTTTTT
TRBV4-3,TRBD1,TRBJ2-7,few,CASSQDRSSADEQYF,TGCGCCAGCAGCCAGGACAGGTCCTCGGCGGACGAGCAGTACTTC
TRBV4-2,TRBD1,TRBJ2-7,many,CASSHDRGRYEQYF,TGTGCCAGCAGCCATGACAGGGGACGGTACGAGCAGTACTTC
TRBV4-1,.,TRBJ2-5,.,CASSLTAVKETQYF,TGCGCCAGCAGCCTGACAGCTGTTAAAGAGACCCAGTACTTC
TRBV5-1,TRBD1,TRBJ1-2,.,CASSRGQPLPNYGYTF,TGCGCCAGCAGCCGGGGACAGCCACTTCCTAACTATGGCTACACCTTC
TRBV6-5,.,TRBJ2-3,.,CASSYSPSTAHTQYF,TGTGCCAGCAGTTATTCTCCCTCGACAGCCCATACGCAGTATTTT
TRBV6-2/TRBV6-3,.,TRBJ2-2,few,CASSYDANTGELFF,TGTGCCAGCAGTTACGACGCCAACACCGGGGAGCTGTTTTTT
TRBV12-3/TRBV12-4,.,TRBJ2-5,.,CASSFGLGETQYF,TGTGCCAGCAGTTTCGGGCTTGGGGAGACCCAGTACTTC
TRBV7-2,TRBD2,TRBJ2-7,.,CASSSAGLAGREQYF,TGTGCCAGCAGCTCCGCGGGACTAGCGGGGAGGGAGCAGTACTTC
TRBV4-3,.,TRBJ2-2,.,CASSRRAPNTGELFF,TGCGCCAGCAGCCGTCGGGCTCCGAACACCGGGGAGCTGTTTTTT
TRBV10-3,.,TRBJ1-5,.,CAISQPPGGDQPQHF,TGTGCCATCAGCCAACCTCCGGGGGGAGATCAGCCCCAGCATTTT
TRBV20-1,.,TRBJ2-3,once,CSARDFADEDTQYF,TGCAGTGCTAGAGATTTTGCGGACGAAGATACGCAGTATTTT
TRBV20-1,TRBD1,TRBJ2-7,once,CSAGTGAPPYEQYF,TGCAGTGCGGGGACAGGTGCTCCGCCTTACGAGCAGTACTTC
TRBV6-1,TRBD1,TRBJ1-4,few,CASARGPTNEKLFF,TGTGCCAGCGCAAGGGGGCCAACTAATGAAAAACTGTTTTTT
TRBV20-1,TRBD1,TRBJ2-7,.,CSAGQGTISYEQYF,TGCAGTGCCGGACAGGGAACAATCTCCTACGAGCAGTACTTC
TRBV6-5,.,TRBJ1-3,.,CASSYGGRSGNTIYF,TGTGCCAGCAGTTACGGAGGGCGCTCTGGAAACACCATATATTTT
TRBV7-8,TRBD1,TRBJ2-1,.,CASSSHRGLDEQFF,TGTGCCAGCAGCTCGCACAGGGGGCTGGATGAGCAGTTCTTC
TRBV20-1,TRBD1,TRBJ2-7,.,CSARDLGQGEESSYEQYF,TGCAGTGCTAGAGATTTAGGACAGGGAGAAGAAAGCTCCTACGAGCAGTACTTC
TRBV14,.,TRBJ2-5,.,CASSKTRLQETQYF,TGTGCCAGCAGCAAGACACGACTCCAAGAGACCCAGTACTTC
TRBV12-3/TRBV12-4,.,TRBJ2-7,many,CASSLGPGEQYF,TGTGCCAGCAGTTTAGGGCCCGGCGAGCAGTACTTC
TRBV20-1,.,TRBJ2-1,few,CSARRGNNEQFF,TGCAGTGCTAGAAGGGGAAACAATGAGCAGTTCTTC
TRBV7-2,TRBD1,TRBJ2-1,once,CASSLEWTGRNEQFF,TGTGCCAGCAGCTTAGAATGGACAGGGCGCAATGAGCAGTTCTTC
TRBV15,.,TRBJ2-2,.,CATKDSSTGELFF,TGTGCCACCAAAGACAGCTCCACCGGGGAGCTGTTTTTT
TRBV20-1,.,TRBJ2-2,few,CSARDWADTGELFF,TGCAGTGCTAGAGACTGGGCGGACACCGGGGAGCTGTTTTTT
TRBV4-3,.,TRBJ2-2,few,CASSPSHTGELFF,TGCGCCAGCAGCCCCAGCCACACCGGGGAGCTGTTTTTT
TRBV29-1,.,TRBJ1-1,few,CSVLGRVVNTEAFF,TGCAGCGTTCTTGGCAGGGTGGTGAACACTGAAGCTTTCTTT